The table lists the clone carrying this T cell receptor (beta chain) with many counts. The sample comes from a study of T cells in Graves' hyperthyroidism and ophthalmopathy. Germline CDR1 MNHEY, CDR2 SMNVEV (reference sequence). V gave up 2 bases and J gave up 0 bases, with 11 bases separating them. The CDR3 loop spans 15 amino acids. Amplified TCR beta CDR3 regions derived from RNA transcripts. With the HTBI primer set, the TCR CDR3 went through a first round of RT-PCR. One entry per CDR3 protein results from TCRdb running MiXCR on the multiplex PCR reads. The data hold some 510,000 distinct CDR3 sequences, with less than 25% observed a single time.

V gene TRBV27 combines with J gene TRBJ2-7; D remains unclear. Material for sequencing was blood. The TCR sequence derives from a man younger than 35 with Graves' hyperthyroidism. The CDR3 DNA reads TGTGCCAGCAGTTTAAACAGCTTGAGCTCCTACGAGCAGTACTTC. Encoded protein: CASSLNSLSSYEQYF.